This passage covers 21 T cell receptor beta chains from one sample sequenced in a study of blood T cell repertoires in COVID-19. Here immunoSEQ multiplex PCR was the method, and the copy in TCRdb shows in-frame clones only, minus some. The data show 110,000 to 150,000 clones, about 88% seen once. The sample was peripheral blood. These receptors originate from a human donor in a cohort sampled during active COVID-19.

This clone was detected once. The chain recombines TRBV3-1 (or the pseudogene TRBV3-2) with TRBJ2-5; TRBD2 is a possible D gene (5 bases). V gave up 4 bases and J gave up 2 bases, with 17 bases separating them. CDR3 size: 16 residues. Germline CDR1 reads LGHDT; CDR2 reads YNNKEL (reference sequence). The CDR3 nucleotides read TGTGCCAGCAGCCCGGCCGTGGCGGGCCTACAAGAGACCCAGTACTTC. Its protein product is CASSPAVAGLQETQYF.

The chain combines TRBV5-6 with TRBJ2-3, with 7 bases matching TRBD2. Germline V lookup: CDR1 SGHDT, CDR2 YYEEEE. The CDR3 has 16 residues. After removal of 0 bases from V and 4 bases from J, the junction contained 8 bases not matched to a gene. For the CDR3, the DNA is TGTGCCAGCAGCTTGGGTCCGTCTAGCGGAGCAGATACGCAGTATTTT. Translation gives CASSLGPSSGADTQYF.

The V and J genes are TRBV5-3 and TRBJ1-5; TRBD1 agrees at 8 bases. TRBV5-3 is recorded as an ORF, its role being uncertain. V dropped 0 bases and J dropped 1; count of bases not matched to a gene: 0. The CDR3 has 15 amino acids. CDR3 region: CARSLGQGSNQPQHF. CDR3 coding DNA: TGTGCCAGAAGCTTGGGACAGGGGAGCAATCAGCCCCAGCATTTT.

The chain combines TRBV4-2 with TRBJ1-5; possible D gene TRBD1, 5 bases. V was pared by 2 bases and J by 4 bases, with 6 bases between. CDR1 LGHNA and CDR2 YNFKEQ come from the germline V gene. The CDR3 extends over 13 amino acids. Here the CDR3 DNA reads TGTGCCAGCAGCCAAAGACAGAATCAGCCCCAGCATTTT. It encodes CASSQRQNQPQHF.

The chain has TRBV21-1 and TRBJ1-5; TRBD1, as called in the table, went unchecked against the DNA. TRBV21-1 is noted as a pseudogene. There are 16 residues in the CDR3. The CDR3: CASSSDSIGLNQPQHF. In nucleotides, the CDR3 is TGTGCCAGCAGCAGTGACAGCATAGGGCTTAATCAGCCCCAGCATTTT.

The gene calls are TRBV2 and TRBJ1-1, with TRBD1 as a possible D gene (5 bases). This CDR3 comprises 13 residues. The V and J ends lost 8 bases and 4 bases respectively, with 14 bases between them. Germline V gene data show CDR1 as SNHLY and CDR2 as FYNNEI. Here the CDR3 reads CASGGEFGTEAFF. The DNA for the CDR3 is TGTGCCAGCGGAGGGGAATTCGGCACTGAAGCTTTCTTT. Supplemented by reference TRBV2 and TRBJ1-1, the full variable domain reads EPEVTQTPSHQVTQMGQEVILRCVPISNHLYFYWYRQILGQKVEFLVSFYNNEISEKSEIFDDQFSVERPDGSNFTLKIRSTKLEDSAMYFCASGGEFGTEAFFGQGTRLTVV.

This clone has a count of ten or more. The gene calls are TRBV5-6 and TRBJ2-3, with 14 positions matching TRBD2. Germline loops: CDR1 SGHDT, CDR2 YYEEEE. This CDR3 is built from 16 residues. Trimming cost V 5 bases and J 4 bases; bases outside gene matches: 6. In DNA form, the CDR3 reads TGTGCCAGCAGTTATCGACTAGCGGGAGGGCCAGATACGCAGTATTTT. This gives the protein CASSYRLAGGPDTQYF.

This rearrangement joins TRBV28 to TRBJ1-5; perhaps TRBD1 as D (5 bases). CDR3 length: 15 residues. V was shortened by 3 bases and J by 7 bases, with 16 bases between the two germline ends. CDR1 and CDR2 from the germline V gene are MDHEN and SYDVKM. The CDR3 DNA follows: TGTGCCAGCAGTTTGCTTTCGGGGGTCGGCCAGCCCCAGCATTTT. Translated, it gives CASSLLSGVGQPQHF.

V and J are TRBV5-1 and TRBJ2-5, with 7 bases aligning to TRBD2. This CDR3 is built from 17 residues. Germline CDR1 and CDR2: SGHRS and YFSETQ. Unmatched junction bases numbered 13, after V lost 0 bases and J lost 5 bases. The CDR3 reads CASSLELPGPGGETQYF. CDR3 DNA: TGCGCCAGCAGCTTGGAGCTACCGGGACCCGGGGGGGAGACCCAGTACTTC.

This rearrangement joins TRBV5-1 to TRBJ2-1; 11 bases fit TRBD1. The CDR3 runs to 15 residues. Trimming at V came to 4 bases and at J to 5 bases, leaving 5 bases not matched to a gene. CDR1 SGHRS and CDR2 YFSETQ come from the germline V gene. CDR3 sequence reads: CASSPGQGGHNEQFF. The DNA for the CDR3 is TGCGCCAGCAGCCCGGGACAGGGGGGGCACAATGAGCAGTTCTTC. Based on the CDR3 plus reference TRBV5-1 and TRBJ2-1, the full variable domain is KAGVTQTPRYLIKTRGQQVTLSCSPISGHRSVSWYQQTPGQGLQFLFEYFSETQRNKGNFPGRFSGRQFSNSRSEMNVSTLELGDSALYLCASSPGQGGHNEQFFGPGTRLTVL.

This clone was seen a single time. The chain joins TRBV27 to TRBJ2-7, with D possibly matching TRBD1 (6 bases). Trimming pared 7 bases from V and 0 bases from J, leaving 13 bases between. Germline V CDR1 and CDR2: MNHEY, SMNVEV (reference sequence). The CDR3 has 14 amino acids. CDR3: CASTRDTNSYEQYF. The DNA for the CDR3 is TGTGCCAGCACCCGGGACACAAACTCCTACGAGCAGTACTTC.

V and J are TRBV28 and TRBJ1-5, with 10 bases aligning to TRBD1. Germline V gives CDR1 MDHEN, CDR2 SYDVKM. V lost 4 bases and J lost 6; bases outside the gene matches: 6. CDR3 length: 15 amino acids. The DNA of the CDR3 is TGTGCCAGCAGTTCCATTGACAGGGGGCGTCAGCCCCAGCATTTT. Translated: CASSSIDRGRQPQHF.

CDR3 sequence (DNA): TGTGCCACCAGAGATCCTCGGGGCACAGATACGCAGTATTTT. It translates to CATRDPRGTDTQYF. This chain links TRBV15 with TRBJ2-3; no clear D gene. V was pared by 6 bases and J by 1 base, with 11 bases between. The CDR3 sequence is 14 residues long. Germline-derived CDR1 and CDR2 are LNHNV and YYDKDF (reference sequence). Complete variable domain (other parts from reference TRBV15 and TRBJ2-3): DAMVIQNPRYQVTQFGKPVTLSCSQTLNHNVMYWYQQKSSQAPKLLFHYYDKDFNNEADTPDNFQSRRPNTSFCFLDIRSPGLGDTAMYLCATRDPRGTDTQYFGPGTRLTVL.

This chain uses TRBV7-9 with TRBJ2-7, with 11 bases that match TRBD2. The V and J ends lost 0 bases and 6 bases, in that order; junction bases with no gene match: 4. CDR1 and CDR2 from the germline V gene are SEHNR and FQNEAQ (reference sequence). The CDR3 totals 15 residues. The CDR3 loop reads CASSLAGSGGAEQYF. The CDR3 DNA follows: TGTGCCAGCAGCTTAGCGGGTAGCGGGGGGGCCGAGCAGTACTTC.

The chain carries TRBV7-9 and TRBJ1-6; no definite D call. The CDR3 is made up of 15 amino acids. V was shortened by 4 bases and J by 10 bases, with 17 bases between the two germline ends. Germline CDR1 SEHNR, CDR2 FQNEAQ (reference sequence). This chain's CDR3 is CASSSPRGRGSPLHF. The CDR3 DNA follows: TGTGCCAGCAGCTCCCCTAGAGGGAGAGGATCACCCCTCCACTTT.

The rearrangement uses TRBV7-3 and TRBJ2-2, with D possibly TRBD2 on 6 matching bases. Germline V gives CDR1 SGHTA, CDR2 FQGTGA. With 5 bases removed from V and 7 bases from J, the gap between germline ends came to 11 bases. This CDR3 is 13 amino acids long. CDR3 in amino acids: CASSATGSGELFF. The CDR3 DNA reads TGTGCCAGCAGCGCGACCGGGAGCGGGGAGCTGTTTTTT.

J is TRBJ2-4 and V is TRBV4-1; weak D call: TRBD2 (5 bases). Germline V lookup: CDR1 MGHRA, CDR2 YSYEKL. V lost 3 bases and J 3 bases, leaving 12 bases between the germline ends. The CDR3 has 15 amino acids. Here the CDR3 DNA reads TGCGCCAGCAGCCACCAAGGACGGGGCAAAAACATTCAGTACTTC. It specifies CASSHQGRGKNIQYF.

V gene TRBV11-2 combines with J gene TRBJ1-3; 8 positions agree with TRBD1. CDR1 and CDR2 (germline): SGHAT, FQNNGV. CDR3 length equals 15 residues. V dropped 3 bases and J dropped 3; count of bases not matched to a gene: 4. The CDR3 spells CASSLQGAVGNTIYF. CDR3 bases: TGTGCCAGCAGCTTGCAGGGGGCGGTTGGAAACACCATATATTTT.

In DNA form, the CDR3 reads TGTGCCTGGGCCTTTCAAGAGACCCAGTACTTC. The encoded protein is CAWAFQETQYF. The rearrangement links TRBV30 to TRBJ2-5; D unclear. CDR3 length equals 11 residues. The V and J ends lost 5 bases and 2 bases respectively, with 6 bases between them. Per the germline V gene, CDR1 is GTSNPN and CDR2 is SVGIG (reference sequence).

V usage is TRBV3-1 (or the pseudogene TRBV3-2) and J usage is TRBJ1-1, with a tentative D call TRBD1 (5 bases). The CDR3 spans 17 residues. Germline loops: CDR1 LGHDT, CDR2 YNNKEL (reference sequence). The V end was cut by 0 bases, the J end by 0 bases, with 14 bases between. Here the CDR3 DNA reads TGTGCCAGCAGCCAAGATGCGGGGGACTGGGTGAACACTGAAGCTTTCTTT. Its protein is CASSQDAGDWVNTEAFF.

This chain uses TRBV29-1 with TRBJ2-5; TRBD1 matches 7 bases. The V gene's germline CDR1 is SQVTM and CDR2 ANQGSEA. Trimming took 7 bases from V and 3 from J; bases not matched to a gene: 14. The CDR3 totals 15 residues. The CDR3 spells CSAAPLTGRKETQYF. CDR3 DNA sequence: TGCAGCGCCGCACCACTGACAGGGAGAAAAGAGACCCAGTACTTC.